The 26 T cell receptor beta chains below all came from one sample that was sequenced in a study of T cell responses to AZD1222 COVID-19 vaccine. Produced via immunoSEQ multiplex PCR; TCRdb's table is partial and in-frame only. The sample includes more than 250,000 clones, roughly 93% of them seen just once. Here the sequenced sample was peripheral blood, taken on day 0 of AZD1222 vaccination. These receptor sequences come from an adult in good health.

CDR3 nucleotide sequence: TGTGCCAGTAGCCGCTGGCCTACTGGGCGAGCTTTCTTT. Translated: CASSRWPTGRAFF. This chain uses TRBV19 with TRBJ1-1; D remains unclear. The CDR3 is 13 amino acids. The V gene lost 6 bases and the J gene lost 10 bases, with 18 bases spanning the gap. The V gene's germline CDR1 is LNHDA and CDR2 SQIVND (reference sequence).

The V call is TRBV7-8, the J call TRBJ1-3; D perhaps matches TRBD1 (6 bases). Germline V gene lookup returns CDR1 SGHVS and CDR2 FQNEAQ. Between the trimmed V and J ends, which lost 6 bases and 0 bases, there was a span of 24 bases. The CDR3 runs to 19 residues. The CDR3 region is CASRSRPGHQIGSGNTIYF. The CDR3 DNA sequence: TGTGCCAGCAGAAGTAGGCCGGGACACCAAATAGGCTCTGGAAACACCATATATTTT.

The rearrangement joins TRBV27 to TRBJ2-6; no definite D call. The germline V gene encodes CDR1 MNHEY and CDR2 SMNVEV (reference sequence). V was pared by 8 bases and J by 0 bases, with 8 bases between. The CDR3 extends over 14 amino acids. For the CDR3, the DNA is TGTGCCAGCCGAAGGGACTCTGGGGCCAACGTCCTGACTTTC. This gives the protein CASRRDSGANVLTF.

The chain recombines TRBV24-1 with TRBJ1-2; tentative D call: TRBD1 (6 bases). Germline V gives CDR1 KGHDR, CDR2 SFDVKD. The CDR3 has 14 amino acids. V lost 3 bases and J 6 bases, leaving 13 bases between the germline ends. CDR3 bases: TGTGCCACCAGTGATAGTTGGCAGGGGAATGGCTACACCTTC. Its translation: CATSDSWQGNGYTF.

The chain uses TRBV6-6 and TRBJ2-7; D uncertain. The CDR3 loop spans 12 amino acids. Per germline, CDR1 MNHNY and CDR2 SVGAGI (reference sequence). The ends were cut back, 6 bases at V and 3 bases at J, with 9 bases in the middle. The CDR3 reads CASSPSGYEQYF. CDR3 in DNA: TGTGCCAGCAGCCCCTCGGGCTACGAGCAGTACTTC.

V is TRBV4-2 and J is TRBJ2-1; D may be TRBD1 (5 bases). This CDR3 contains 15 residues. CDR1 is LGHNA, CDR2 YNFKEQ, per germline. V gave up 4 bases and J gave up 3 bases, with 13 bases separating them. In DNA form, the CDR3 reads TGTGCCAGCAGCCCAGGACACAACCTCTACAATGAGCAGTTCTTC. Protein: CASSPGHNLYNEQFF.

This clone was detected only a few times. The chain is built from TRBV5-4 and TRBJ2-1, with TRBD2 identical over 14 bases. The CDR3 covers 18 residues. J gave up 9 bases and V 0 bases, and 11 bases lay outside the gene matches. Germline CDR1 and CDR2: SGHNT and YYREEE (reference sequence). CDR3 DNA: TGTGCCAGCAGCTTGGAGATGGGGACTAGCGGGGGATACCGTGAGCAGTTCTTC. Protein sequence: CASSLEMGTSGGYREQFF.

This clone was seen once. V and J are TRBV18 and TRBJ1-1, with D hard to call. The CDR3 sequence is 12 residues long. The germline V and J ends were trimmed by 1 base and 5 bases, with 5 bases remaining between them. Germline CDR1 reads KGHSH; CDR2 reads LQKENI. CDR3 in DNA: TGTGCCAGCTCACCACGGGAAACTGAAGCTTTCTTT. Its translation is CASSPRETEAFF.

The chain recombines TRBV10-2 with TRBJ2-7, with 8 bases aligning to TRBD2. V lost 3 bases and J lost 0; bases outside the gene matches: 4. From germline, CDR1 is WSHSY and CDR2 SAAADI. The length of the CDR3 is 15 residues. The CDR3 DNA reads as TGCGCCAGCAGTGAATCGGGGGGGGCCTCCTACGAGCAGTACTTC. Translating it yields CASSESGGASYEQYF.

CDR3 nucleotide sequence: TGTGCTAGTGGTTTGGGGGGACAGGGGAACACTGAAGCTTTCTTT. Protein sequence: CASGLGGQGNTEAFF. The genes are TRBV12-5 and TRBJ1-1; 9 positions agree with TRBD1. The CDR3 totals 15 residues. Germline loops: CDR1 LGHNT, CDR2 FRNRAP. J lost 1 base, V lost 1 base, and 1 base had no gene match.

The rearrangement joins TRBV6-2 or TRBV6-3 to TRBJ2-7; tentative D call: TRBD1 (6 bases). The CDR3 contains 14 residues. The germline V and J ends were trimmed by 6 bases and 1 base, with 13 bases remaining between them. Per germline, CDR1 MNHEY and CDR2 SVGEGT. The CDR3 sequence is CASSRQAMSYEQYF. The CDR3 nucleotides are TGTGCCAGCAGCCGACAGGCCATGTCCTACGAGCAGTACTTC.

The V gene is TRBV18, the J gene TRBJ2-3; 13 bases align to TRBD2. V lost 3 bases and J lost 2; bases outside the gene matches: 2. CDR3 length: 16 residues. Germline assignment: CDR1 KGHSH and CDR2 LQKENI. The CDR3 coding sequence is TGTGCCAGCTCACCGGGACTAGCGGGGACCACAGATACGCAGTATTTT. Amino acids: CASSPGLAGTTDTQYF.

V gene TRBV7-2 combines with J gene TRBJ2-7, with 8 bases lining up with TRBD2. The ends lost 8 bases at V and 2 bases at J; junction bases unmatched: 8. CDR3 length: 14 residues. The germline V gene encodes CDR1 SGHTA and CDR2 FQGNSA. The CDR3 sequence: CASAWAGGPYEQYF. In DNA, the CDR3 is TGTGCCAGCGCGTGGGCGGGAGGACCCTACGAGCAGTACTTC.

V gene TRBV2 combines with J gene TRBJ2-3, with TRBD1 matching 8 bases. The length of the CDR3 is 15 residues. Trimming removed 7 bases from V and 1 base from J; junction bases left unmatched: 7. Germline V lookup: CDR1 SNHLY, CDR2 FYNNEI. As DNA, the CDR3 is TGTGCCAGCACCTCCCTGGGACAGGGCACAGATACGCAGTATTTT. It encodes CASTSLGQGTDTQYF.

V is TRBV7-9 and J is TRBJ2-7; tentatively, D is TRBD2 (6 bases). The CDR3 length is 15 residues. The V gene lost 4 bases and the J gene lost 2 bases, with 15 bases spanning the gap. Germline CDR1 reads SEHNR; CDR2 reads FQNEAQ (reference sequence). The DNA for the CDR3 is TGTGCCAGCAGCTCGCTGAGGGGACTTCCCTACGAGCAGTACTTC. Protein: CASSSLRGLPYEQYF.

The chain is built from TRBV18 and TRBJ1-6; 8 bases align to TRBD1. The CDR3 length is 14 residues. V was clipped by 6 bases and J by 8 bases; unmatched bases: 6. Per germline, CDR1 KGHSH and CDR2 LQKENI. The CDR3 DNA is TGTGCCAGCTCCCTAGACAGGGGACATTCACCCCTCCACTTT. Its protein product is CASSLDRGHSPLHF. Based on the CDR3 plus reference TRBV18 and TRBJ1-6, the full variable domain is NAGVMQNPRHLVRRRGQEARLRCSPMKGHSHVYWYRQLPEEGLKFMVYLQKENIIDESGMPKERFSAEFPKEGPSILRIQQVVRGDSAAYFCASSLDRGHSPLHFGNGTRLTVT.

V gene TRBV27 combines with J gene TRBJ1-5, with a possible D match to TRBD1 (6 bases). The CDR3 has 12 amino acids. Germline CDR1 reads MNHEY; CDR2 reads SMNVEV (reference sequence). V lost 2 bases to trimming and J lost 9 bases, with 8 bases between them. CDR3 residues: CASSLEGGPQHF. CDR3 nucleotides: TGTGCCAGCAGTTTAGAGGGGGGGCCCCAGCATTTT.

The CDR3 is CASSPTPPGQGEEKLFF. CDR3 bases: TGTGCCAGCTCACCAACCCCCCCGGGACAGGGTGAGGAAAAACTGTTTTTT. The chain has TRBV18 and TRBJ1-4; TRBD1 agrees at 9 bases. Trimming took 2 bases from V and 8 from J; bases not matched to a gene: 12. CDR1 KGHSH and CDR2 LQKENI come from the germline V gene. The CDR3 contains 17 residues.

The chain has TRBV28 and TRBJ2-7; possibly TRBD1 for D (6 bases). Trimming shortened V by 5 bases and J by 3 bases, and 17 bases separated the two germline ends. The CDR3 covers 15 residues. CDR1 is MDHEN and CDR2 is SYDVKM in the germline V gene. CDR3 sequence: CASSVRGQQLYEQYF. The CDR3 nucleotides are TGTGCCAGCAGTGTTCGCGGACAGCAACTCTACGAGCAGTACTTC.

CDR3 sequence (DNA): TGTGCCATCAGTGGCTCACTAGCGGGGGCCCAAGAGACCCAGTACTTC. Its protein is CAISGSLAGAQETQYF. The chain uses TRBV10-3 and TRBJ2-5; 11 positions agree with TRBD2. The CDR3 runs 16 residues. CDR1 and CDR2 (germline): ENHRY, SYGVKD. Trimming removed 4 bases from V and 1 base from J; junction bases left unmatched: 5.

The V call is TRBV6-2 or TRBV6-3, the J call TRBJ2-3, with TRBD2 as a possible D gene (6 bases). This CDR3 has 16 residues. V was pared by 2 bases and J by 2 bases, with 14 bases between. Germline V gene sequence: CDR1 MNHEY, CDR2 SVGEGT. The CDR3 reads CASSYRPGTYTDTQYF. Written as DNA, the CDR3 is TGTGCCAGCAGTTACCGGCCAGGGACTTACACAGATACGCAGTATTTT.

Only one count was recorded for this clone. The rearrangement links TRBV4-1 to TRBJ1-5, with D maybe TRBD1 (6 bases). Germline CDR1 reads MGHRA; CDR2 reads YSYEKL. Trimming removed 1 base at V and 6 bases at J, with 13 bases between. The CDR3 runs to 15 residues. Written as DNA, the CDR3 is TGCGCCAGCAGCCAAGGACCAGGGGTGCGTCAGCCCCAGCATTTT. Its protein is CASSQGPGVRQPQHF.

The chain employs TRBV7-9 and TRBJ2-3; D is undetermined. Trimming stripped 0 bases from V and 0 bases from J, with 10 bases between. Germline CDR1 is SEHNR and CDR2 is FQNEAQ (reference sequence). The CDR3 contains 16 residues. The CDR3 here is CASSLAQADSTDTQYF. CDR3 bases: TGTGCCAGCAGCTTAGCGCAGGCGGATAGCACAGATACGCAGTATTTT.

As to this clone: The same CDR3 can be traced to other DNA sequences in this sample. The chain has TRBV6-5 and TRBJ1-5; D remains ambiguous. From germline, CDR1 is MNHEY and CDR2 SVGAGI. The CDR3 is made up of 13 amino acids. V lost 2 bases and J 5 bases, leaving 7 bases between the germline ends. The CDR3: CASSYRGDQPQHF. The CDR3 region has the DNA TGTGCCAGCAGTTACCGGGGAGATCAGCCCCAGCATTTT.

The CDR3 protein is CASTPGRNEQFF. As DNA, the CDR3 is TGTGCCAGCACCCCGGGAAGAAATGAGCAGTTCTTC. The V gene is TRBV25-1, the J gene TRBJ2-1; weak D call: TRBD2 (5 bases). CDR1 and CDR2 (germline): MGHDK, SYGVNS. Deletions cut 7 bases from V and 7 bases from J, with 11 bases between. CDR3 size: 12 residues.

V usage is TRBV24-1 and J usage is TRBJ2-2; no definite D call. The CDR3 length is 13 residues. CDR1 KGHDR and CDR2 SFDVKD come from the germline V gene. V lost 10 bases and J 3 bases, leaving 11 bases between the germline ends. DNA of the CDR3: TGTGCCACTCTACGTGGGGACACCGGGGAGCTGTTTTTT. As protein: CATLRGDTGELFF.